A single sample is the source of the 27 T cell receptor beta chains below, sequenced in a study of Graves' ophthalmopathy and Graves' hyperthyroidism. The authors amplified TCR beta CDR3 regions from RNA transcripts. RT-PCR was first run with HTBI primers, then multiplex PCR in a second round. From the multiplex PCR reads, TCRdb called clonotypes with MiXCR, one entry per CDR3 protein. Here the sample spans more than 1,000,000 distinct CDR3 sequences, about 36% being singletons. The sample consisted of peripheral blood or thyroid tissue (not recorded which). The receptor source for this set is an adult man with Graves' hyperthyroidism.

The chain carries TRBV4-1 and TRBJ1-1; D not certain. This CDR3 is 14 amino acids long. The germline CDR1 and CDR2 sequences are MGHRA and YSYEKL. The V gene lost 0 bases and the J gene lost 1 base, with 6 bases spanning the gap. The CDR3 region is CASSQDATNTEAFF. The CDR3 DNA reads TGCGCCAGCAGCCAAGATGCAACGAACACTGAAGCTTTCTTT.

The chain uses TRBV7-6 and TRBJ1-1; 8 nucleotides align to TRBD1. Germline CDR1 SGHVS, CDR2 FNYEAQ. CDR3 length: 15 residues. The V segment lost 2 bases and the J segment 3 bases; nucleotides outside the gene matches: 5. In nucleotides, the CDR3 is TGTGCCAGCAGCTTAATATCGGGACAGGACACTGAAGCTTTCTTT. Amino acids: CASSLISGQDTEAFF.

The chain carries TRBV7-9 and TRBJ2-5, with TRBD1 identical over 10 bases. CDR1 and CDR2 from the germline V gene are SEHNR and FQNEAQ (reference sequence). V lost 9 bases to trimming and J lost 7 bases; unmatched junction nucleotides: 14. The CDR3 length is 15 residues. The CDR3 DNA follows: TGTGCCAGTAGCCGTGGGACAGGGGCACTAGGGACCCAGTACTTC. Its protein is CASSRGTGALGTQYF.

A few counts support this clonotype. The chain recombines TRBV7-9 with TRBJ2-2; 13 positions match TRBD2. The CDR3 is 17 amino acids. The ends lost 5 bases at V and 2 bases at J; junction bases unmatched: 5. CDR1 is SEHNR, CDR2 FQNEAQ, per germline (reference sequence). CDR3 protein: CASSQRTSGGNTGELFF. CDR3 coding DNA: TGTGCCAGCAGCCAGAGGACTAGCGGGGGAAACACCGGGGAGCTGTTTTTT.

The sample holds many counts of this clonotype. In DNA, the CDR3 is TGTGCCAGCAGCCATACCGGGACTGGCTCCTACGAGCAGTACTTC. It encodes CASSHTGTGSYEQYF. This chain uses TRBV7-2 with TRBJ2-7; D is possibly TRBD2 (6 bases). CDR3 length: 15 amino acids. Trimming left V 5 bases short and J 0 bases short, with 14 bases between. Germline CDR1 SGHTA, CDR2 FQGNSA.

This clonotype came up many times. This chain uses TRBV7-9 with TRBJ2-7, with TRBD1 matching over 11 bases. The CDR3 is 15 amino acids. V was clipped by 5 bases and J by 5 bases; unmatched bases: 8. Germline values: CDR1 SEHNR, CDR2 FQNEAQ (reference sequence). The CDR3 DNA reads as TGTGCCAGCAGCCCCACATGGACAGGGGGCGACGAGCAGTACTTC. It encodes CASSPTWTGGDEQYF. The whole variable domain, filled in from reference TRBV7-9 and TRBJ2-7, reads DTGVSQNPRHKITKRGQNVTFRCDPISEHNRLYWYRQTLGQGPEFLTYFQNEAQLEKSRLLSDRFSAERPKGSFSTLEIQRTEQGDSAMYLCASSPTWTGGDEQYFGPGTRLTVT.

This clonotype has a handful of counts. The rearrangement joins TRBV15 to TRBJ2-7; D may be TRBD2 (6 bases). The length of the CDR3 is 15 residues. Germline values: CDR1 LNHNV, CDR2 YYDKDF (reference sequence). V lost 0 bases, J lost 7 bases, and 16 bases lay in between. The CDR3 region is CATSRDTLASWEQYF. The CDR3 coding sequence is TGTGCCACCAGCAGAGATACTCTAGCGTCCTGGGAGCAGTACTTC.

In this sample, this clonotype turned up many times. J is TRBJ2-7 and V is TRBV5-6, with D perhaps being TRBD1 or TRBD2 (5 bases each). Germline lookup yields CDR1 SGHDT and CDR2 YYEEEE. Trimming shortened V by 3 bases and J by 7 bases, and 14 bases separated the two germline ends. The CDR3 has 13 residues. The CDR3 nucleotides read TGTGCCAGCAGCTACGGGACGGTCGATGAGCAGTACTTC. The encoded protein is CASSYGTVDEQYF.

V and J are TRBV10-2 and TRBJ1-2; 11 bases fit TRBD1. CDR3 length: 17 amino acids. V shed 4 bases and J 8 bases; nucleotides not matched to a gene: 15. From germline, CDR1 is WSHSY and CDR2 SAAADI. The CDR3 DNA sequence: TGCGCCAGCAGTGCGCCCGGGACAGGGGGTAGTCAGGAGGGCTACACCTTC. Residues: CASSAPGTGGSQEGYTF.

This clonotype was found a few times. CDR3 sequence (DNA): TGTGCCAGCAAAGACCAAAGGGGCGCCTACGAGCAGTACTTC. This codes for CASKDQRGAYEQYF. This chain connects TRBV7-9 to TRBJ2-7; perhaps TRBD1 as D (5 bases). The CDR3 sequence is 14 residues long. Germline V lookup: CDR1 SEHNR, CDR2 FQNEAQ (reference sequence). V gave up 7 bases and J gave up 2 bases, with 15 bases separating them.

This clonotype was counted many times. This chain links TRBV7-9 with TRBJ1-1, with 7 bases aligning to TRBD1. The CDR3 sequence is 14 residues long. Germline trimming cut 6 bases from V and 1 base from J; bases unmatched to any gene: 5. Per germline, CDR1 SEHNR and CDR2 FQNEAQ (reference sequence). The DNA of the CDR3 is TGTGCCAGCAGGGCAGGGGGATCGAACACTGAAGCTTTCTTT. The encoded protein is CASRAGGSNTEAFF.

This clonotype was observed a few times. This rearrangement joins TRBV12-3 or TRBV12-4 to TRBJ2-7; 11 nucleotides align to TRBD1. V shed 7 bases, J shed 5 bases, and the junction held 7 bases outside the gene matches. This CDR3 has 14 amino acids. CDR3 DNA: TGTGCCAGCAATGGACAGGGGGCGCTTCACGAGCAGTACTTC. It yields the protein CASNGQGALHEQYF.

Details on this clonotype: This sequence may be a read error, since a much larger clone differs from it by one base. The chain joins TRBV6-9 to TRBJ2-5; D unresolved. CDR1 and CDR2 (germline): MNHGY, SVAAGI. The CDR3 runs to 14 residues. Trimming shortened V by 1 base and J by 2 bases, and 8 bases separated the two germline ends. The CDR3 region has the DNA TGTGCCAGCAGTTATTGTCGACGGCAAGAGACCCAGTACTTC. Translating gives CASSYCRRQETQYF.

The rearrangement links TRBV5-8 to TRBJ2-5; tentative D call: TRBD1 (6 bases). The length of the CDR3 is 15 residues. In germline, CDR1 is SGHTS, CDR2 YDEGEE. The germline V and J ends were trimmed by 4 bases and 2 bases, with 15 bases remaining between them. Here the CDR3 DNA reads TGTGCCAGCAGCCCCGGGACACACAAACAAGAGACCCAGTACTTC. Its protein is CASSPGTHKQETQYF.

This clonotype was detected many times. The chain links TRBV11-2 to TRBJ1-4, with D perhaps TRBD1 (5 bases). In germline, CDR1 is SGHAT, CDR2 FQNNGV. CDR3 length: 16 amino acids. Trimming left V 3 bases short and J 4 bases short, with 15 bases between. Written as DNA, the CDR3 is TGTGCCAGCAGCTTCGCCCCCCGGGACCGTAATGAAAAACTGTTTTTT. Translating gives CASSFAPRDRNEKLFF. Looking up the rest from reference TRBV11-2 and TRBJ1-4 gives the full variable domain: EAGVAQSPRYKIIEKRQSVAFWCNPISGHATLYWYQQILGQGPKLLIQFQNNGVVDDSQLPKDRFSAERLKGVDSTLKIQPAKLEDSAVYLCASSFAPRDRNEKLFFGSGTQLSVL.

This clonotype was recorded at least ten times. This CDR3 is CASSPPTAGTQYF. As DNA, the CDR3 is TGTGCCAGCAGCCCACCGACAGCTGGGACCCAGTACTTC. The V call is TRBV5-6, the J call TRBJ2-5; TRBD1 is a possible D gene (5 bases). The germline V and J ends were trimmed by 4 bases and 7 bases, with 14 bases remaining between them. This CDR3 is 13 amino acids long. Germline V lookup: CDR1 SGHDT, CDR2 YYEEEE.

This chain connects TRBV7-9 to TRBJ2-2, with TRBD1 identical over 9 bases. Per the germline V gene, CDR1 is SEHNR and CDR2 is FQNEAQ (reference sequence). J gave up 4 bases and V 11 bases, and 20 bases lay outside the gene matches. The CDR3 consists of 18 residues. The chain's CDR3 is CAGWGSAPGQGFTGELFF. Written as DNA, the CDR3 is TGTGCCGGCTGGGGCAGCGCACCCGGACAGGGGTTCACCGGGGAGCTGTTTTTT.

The chain carries TRBV29-1 and TRBJ1-2, with D perhaps TRBD1 (6 bases). This CDR3 is 11 amino acids long. Trimming shortened V by 2 bases and J by 10 bases, and 11 bases separated the two germline ends. Germline loops: CDR1 SQVTM, CDR2 ANQGSEA. In DNA, the CDR3 is TGCAGCGTTGAATCTCGGACAGCCTACACCTTC. Its translation: CSVESRTAYTF.

Comments on this clonotype: This is likely a read error, given that the CDR3 carries no conserved phenylalanine or tryptophan at its end. This chain links TRBV4-3 with TRBJ2-5, with a weak D call TRBD1 (6 bases). Trimming left V 1 base short and J 3 bases short, with 9 bases between. CDR1 is LGHNA, CDR2 YSLEER, per germline. The CDR3 consists of 14 residues. The CDR3 spells CASSQGTGKETQYL. The CDR3 coding sequence is TGCGCCAGCAGCCAAGGCACAGGGAAAGAGACCCAGTACCTC.

This clonotype came up a few times. V gene TRBV20-1 combines with J gene TRBJ2-7, with 9 bases identical to TRBD1. V trimming: 4 bases; J trimming: 7 bases; junction bases outside the gene matches: 11. The CDR3 is 14 residues long. The germline V gene encodes CDR1 DFQATT and CDR2 SNEGSKA (reference sequence). The CDR3, as DNA: TGCAGTGCTACGGCTGGGACAGGGTCGGGGGAGCAGTACTTC. This translates into CSATAGTGSGEQYF.

This clonotype was seen more than once but under ten times. The chain couples TRBV20-1 to TRBJ2-7, with TRBD1 as a possible D gene (6 bases). Germline V CDR1 and CDR2: DFQATT, SNEGSKA (reference sequence). This CDR3 spans 15 amino acids. V lost 0 bases and J lost 3, with 15 bases in between. The CDR3 here is CSARDHRVSFYEQYF. The DNA for the CDR3 is TGCAGTGCTAGAGACCACAGGGTGTCCTTCTACGAGCAGTACTTC.

This clonotype was found a few times. The chain is built from TRBV6-6 and TRBJ2-7, with a tentative D call TRBD1 (6 bases). Germline V gene sequence: CDR1 MNHNY, CDR2 SVGAGI (reference sequence). This CDR3 has 15 residues. Trimming stripped 5 bases from V and 7 bases from J, with 21 bases between. Written as DNA, the CDR3 is TGTGCCAGCAGTCTTCAGGACAGTGGTTATCGGGAGCAGTACTTC. Amino acid sequence: CASSLQDSGYREQYF.

This clonotype was seen repeatedly, ten times or more. This chain joins TRBV6-6 and TRBJ1-6; D is uncertain. Germline V gene data show CDR1 as MNHNY and CDR2 as SVGAGI (reference sequence). V was pared by 5 bases and J by 8 bases, with 13 bases between. The CDR3 is 14 amino acids. As DNA, the CDR3 is TGTGCCAGCAGTCTAGCCGGGGATTATTCACCCCTCCACTTT. Translated, it gives CASSLAGDYSPLHF.

This clonotype was detected many times. The J gene is TRBJ1-2, the V gene TRBV2; D call uncertain. Germline assignment: CDR1 SNHLY and CDR2 FYNNEI. V shed 4 bases and J shed 2 bases, with 17 bases lying between them. The CDR3 runs to 16 residues. CDR3 in amino acids: CASSGADRLTNYGYTF. The CDR3 nucleotides read TGTGCCAGCAGTGGAGCCGACCGCCTCACAAACTATGGCTACACCTTC. The variable domain in full, with the rest retrieved from reference TRBV2 and TRBJ1-2, is EPEVTQTPSHQVTQMGQEVILRCVPISNHLYFYWYRQILGQKVEFLVSFYNNEISEKSEIFDDQFSVERPDGSNFTLKIRSTKLEDSAMYFCASSGADRLTNYGYTFGSGTRLTVV.

Regarding this clonotype: This may be a read error, as it is one base from a much larger clone. The chain is built from TRBV7-9 and TRBJ2-7; tentative D call: TRBD1 (6 bases). This CDR3 is 13 amino acids long. V dropped 6 bases and J dropped 4 bases, with 13 bases sitting between them. CDR1 is SEHNR, CDR2 FQNEAQ, per germline (reference sequence). DNA of the CDR3: TGTGCCAGCAGAGGGGGTGACCCTTACGAGCAGTACTTC. Translating it yields CASRGGDPYEQYF. Supplemented by reference TRBV7-9 and TRBJ2-7, the full variable domain reads DTGVSQNPRHKITKRGQNVTFRCDPISEHNRLYWYRQTLGQGPEFLTYFQNEAQLEKSRLLSDRFSAERPKGSFSTLEIQRTEQGDSAMYLCASRGGDPYEQYFGPGTRLTVT.

This clonotype was recorded at least ten times. The chain employs TRBV7-8 and TRBJ2-5, with D tentatively TRBD1 (6 bases). CDR1 and CDR2 from the germline V gene are SGHVS and FQNEAQ. V was shortened by 1 base and J by 2 bases, with 8 bases between the two germline ends. The CDR3 loop spans 14 amino acids. The CDR3 loop reads CASSLGTEQETQYF. The CDR3 nucleotides read TGTGCCAGCAGCTTAGGGACAGAACAAGAGACCCAGTACTTC.

Worth noting for this clonotype: In this CDR3 the conserved last residue, phenylalanine or tryptophan, is missing, so a read error is likely. It is unclear where the CDR3 begins or ends on the DNA, so no DNA is shown, and the CDR3 is as TCRdb lists it. The rearrangement links TRBV5-1 to TRBJ1-6. Termini included, the CDR3 measures 8 amino acids. The germline V gene encodes CDR1 SGHRS and CDR2 YFSETQ. The CDR3 reads CASSFSQL.